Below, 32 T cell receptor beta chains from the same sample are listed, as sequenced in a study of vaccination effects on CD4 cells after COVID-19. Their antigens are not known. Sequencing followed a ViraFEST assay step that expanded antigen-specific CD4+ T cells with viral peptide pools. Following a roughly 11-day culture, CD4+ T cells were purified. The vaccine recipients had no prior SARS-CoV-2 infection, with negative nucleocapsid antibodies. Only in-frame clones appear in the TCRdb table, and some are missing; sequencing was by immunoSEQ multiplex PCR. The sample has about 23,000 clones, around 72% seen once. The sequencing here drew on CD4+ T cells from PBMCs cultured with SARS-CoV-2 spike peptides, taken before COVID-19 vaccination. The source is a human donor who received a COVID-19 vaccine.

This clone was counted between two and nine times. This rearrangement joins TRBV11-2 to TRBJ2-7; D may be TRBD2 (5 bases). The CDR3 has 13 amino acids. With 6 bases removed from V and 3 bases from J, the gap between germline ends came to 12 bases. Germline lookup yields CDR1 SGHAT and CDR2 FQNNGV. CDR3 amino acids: CASRADQGYEQYF. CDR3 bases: TGTGCCAGCAGAGCGGACCAAGGCTACGAGCAGTACTTC.

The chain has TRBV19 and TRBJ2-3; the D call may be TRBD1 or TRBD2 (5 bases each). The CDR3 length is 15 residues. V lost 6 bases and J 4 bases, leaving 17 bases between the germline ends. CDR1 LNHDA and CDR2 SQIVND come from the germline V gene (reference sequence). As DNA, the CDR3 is TGTGCCAGTAGCCAAAGCGGAGTGGGGGCAGATACGCAGTATTTT. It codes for CASSQSGVGADTQYF. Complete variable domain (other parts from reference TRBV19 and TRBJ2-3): DGGITQSPKYLFRKEGQNVTLSCEQNLNHDAMYWYRQDPGQGLRLIYYSQIVNDFQKGDIAEGYSVSREKKESFPLTVTSAQKNPTAFYLCASSQSGVGADTQYFGPGTRLTVL.

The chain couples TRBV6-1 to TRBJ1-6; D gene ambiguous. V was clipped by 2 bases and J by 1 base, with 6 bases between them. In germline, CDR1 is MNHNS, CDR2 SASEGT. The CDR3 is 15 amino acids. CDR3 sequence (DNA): TGTGCCAGCAGTGAATGGCAATCCTATAATTCACCCCTCCACTTT. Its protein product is CASSEWQSYNSPLHF.

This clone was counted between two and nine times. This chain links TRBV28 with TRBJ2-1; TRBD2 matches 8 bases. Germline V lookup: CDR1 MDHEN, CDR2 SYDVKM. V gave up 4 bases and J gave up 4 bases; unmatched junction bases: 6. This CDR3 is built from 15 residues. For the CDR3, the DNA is TGTGCCAGCAGTTCCCCGGGAGGGGCGTACAATGAGCAGTTCTTC. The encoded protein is CASSSPGGAYNEQFF.

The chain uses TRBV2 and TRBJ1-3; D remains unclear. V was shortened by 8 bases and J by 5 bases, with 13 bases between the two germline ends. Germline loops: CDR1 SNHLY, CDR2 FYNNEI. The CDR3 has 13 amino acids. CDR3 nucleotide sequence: TGTGCCAGCTCGGCAGAGGCGCGAAACACCATATATTTT. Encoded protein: CASSAEARNTIYF.

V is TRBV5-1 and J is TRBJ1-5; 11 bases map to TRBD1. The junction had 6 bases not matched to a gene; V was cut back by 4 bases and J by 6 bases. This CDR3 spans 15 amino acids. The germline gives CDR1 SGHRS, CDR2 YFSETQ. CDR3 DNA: TGCGCCAGCAGCCCGGGACAGGGGGGGGGTCAGCCCCAGCATTTT. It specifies CASSPGQGGGQPQHF.

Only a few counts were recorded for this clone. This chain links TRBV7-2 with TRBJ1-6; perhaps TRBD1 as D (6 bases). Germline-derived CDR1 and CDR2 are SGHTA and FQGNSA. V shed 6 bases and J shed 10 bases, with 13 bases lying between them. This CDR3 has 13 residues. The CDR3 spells CASSTGLRSPLHF. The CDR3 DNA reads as TGTGCCAGCAGTACAGGGTTACGATCACCCCTCCACTTT.

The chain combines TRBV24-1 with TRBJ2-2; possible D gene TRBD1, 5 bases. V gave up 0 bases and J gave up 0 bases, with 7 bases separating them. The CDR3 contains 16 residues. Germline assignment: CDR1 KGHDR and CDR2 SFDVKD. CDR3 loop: CATSDLAGSNTGELFF. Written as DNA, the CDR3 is TGTGCCACCAGTGATTTGGCAGGGTCGAACACCGGGGAGCTGTTTTTT.

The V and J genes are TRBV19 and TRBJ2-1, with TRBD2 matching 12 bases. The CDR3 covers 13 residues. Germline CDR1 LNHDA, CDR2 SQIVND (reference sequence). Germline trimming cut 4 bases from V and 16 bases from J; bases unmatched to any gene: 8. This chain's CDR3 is CASSTLAGGPVFF. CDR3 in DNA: TGTGCCAGTAGTACTCTAGCGGGGGGGCCCGTTTTCTTC.

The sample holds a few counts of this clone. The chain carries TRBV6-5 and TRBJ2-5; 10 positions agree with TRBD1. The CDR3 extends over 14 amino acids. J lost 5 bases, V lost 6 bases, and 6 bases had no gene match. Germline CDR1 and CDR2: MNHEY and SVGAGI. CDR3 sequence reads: CASRTGGPGETQYF. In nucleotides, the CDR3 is TGTGCCAGCAGGACAGGGGGCCCCGGGGAGACCCAGTACTTC.

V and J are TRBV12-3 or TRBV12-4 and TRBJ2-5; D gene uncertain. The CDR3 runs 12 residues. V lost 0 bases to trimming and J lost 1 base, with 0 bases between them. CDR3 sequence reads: CASSLAQETQYF. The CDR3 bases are TGTGCCAGCAGTTTAGCCCAAGAGACCCAGTACTTC.

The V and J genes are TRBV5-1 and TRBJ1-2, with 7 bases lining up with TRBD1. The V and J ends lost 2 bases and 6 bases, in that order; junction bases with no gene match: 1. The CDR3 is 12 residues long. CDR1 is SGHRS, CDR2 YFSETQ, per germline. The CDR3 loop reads CASSFGQDGYTF. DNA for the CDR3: TGCGCCAGCAGCTTCGGACAGGATGGCTACACCTTC. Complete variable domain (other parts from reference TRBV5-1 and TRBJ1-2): KAGVTQTPRYLIKTRGQQVTLSCSPISGHRSVSWYQQTPGQGLQFLFEYFSETQRNKGNFPGRFSGRQFSNSRSEMNVSTLELGDSALYLCASSFGQDGYTFGSGTRLTVV.

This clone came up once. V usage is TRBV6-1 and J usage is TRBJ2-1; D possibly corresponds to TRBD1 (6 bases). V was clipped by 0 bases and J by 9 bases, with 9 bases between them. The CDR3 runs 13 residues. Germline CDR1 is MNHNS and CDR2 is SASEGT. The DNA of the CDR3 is TGTGCCAGCAGTGAAGCGGGGGCCGCTGAGCAGTTCTTC. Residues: CASSEAGAAEQFF.

In nucleotides, the CDR3 is TGTGCCAGCAGCTCGCCTAGCGGGAGGGCCGGCTACAATGAGCAGTTCTTC. Residues: CASSSPSGRAGYNEQFF. The chain joins TRBV11-3 to TRBJ2-1; 12 bases line up with TRBD2. Germline assignment: CDR1 SGHNT and CDR2 YENEEA. Trimming at V came to 4 bases and at J to 3 bases, leaving 7 bases not matched to a gene. CDR3 length: 17 residues.

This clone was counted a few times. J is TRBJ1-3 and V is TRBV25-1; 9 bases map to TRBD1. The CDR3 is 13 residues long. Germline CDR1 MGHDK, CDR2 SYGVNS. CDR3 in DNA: TGTGCGACTACAGGGGGCGCTGGAAACACCATATATTTT. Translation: CATTGGAGNTIYF.

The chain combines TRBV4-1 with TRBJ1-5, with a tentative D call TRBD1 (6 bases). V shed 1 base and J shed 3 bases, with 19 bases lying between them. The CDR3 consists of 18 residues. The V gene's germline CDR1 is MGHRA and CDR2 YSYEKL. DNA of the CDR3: TGCGCCAGCAGCCAAGGAAGTTGGGGGCGGAGAACCAATCAGCCCCAGCATTTT. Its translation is CASSQGSWGRRTNQPQHF.

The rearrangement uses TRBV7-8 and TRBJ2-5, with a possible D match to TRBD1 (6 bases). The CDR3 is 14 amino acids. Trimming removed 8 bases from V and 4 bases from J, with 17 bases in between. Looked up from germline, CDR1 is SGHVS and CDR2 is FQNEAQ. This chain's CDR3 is CASRLRGKIETQYF. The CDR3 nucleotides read TGTGCCAGCCGACTCAGGGGTAAAATAGAGACCCAGTACTTC.

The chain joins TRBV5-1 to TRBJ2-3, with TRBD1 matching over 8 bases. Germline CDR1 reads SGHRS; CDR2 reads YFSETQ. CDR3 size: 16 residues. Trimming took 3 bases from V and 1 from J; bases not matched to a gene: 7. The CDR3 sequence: CASSSTTGQGTDTQYF. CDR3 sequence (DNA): TGCGCCAGCAGCTCGACCACGGGACAGGGCACAGATACGCAGTATTTT. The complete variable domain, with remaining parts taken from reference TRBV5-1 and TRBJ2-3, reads KAGVTQTPRYLIKTRGQQVTLSCSPISGHRSVSWYQQTPGQGLQFLFEYFSETQRNKGNFPGRFSGRQFSNSRSEMNVSTLELGDSALYLCASSSTTGQGTDTQYFGPGTRLTVL.

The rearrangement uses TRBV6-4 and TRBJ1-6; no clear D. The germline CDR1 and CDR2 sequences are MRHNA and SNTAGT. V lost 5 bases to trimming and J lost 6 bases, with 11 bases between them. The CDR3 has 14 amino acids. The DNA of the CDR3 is TGTGCCAGCAGTAAAGAGGCCGTTAATTCACCCCTCCACTTT. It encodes CASSKEAVNSPLHF.

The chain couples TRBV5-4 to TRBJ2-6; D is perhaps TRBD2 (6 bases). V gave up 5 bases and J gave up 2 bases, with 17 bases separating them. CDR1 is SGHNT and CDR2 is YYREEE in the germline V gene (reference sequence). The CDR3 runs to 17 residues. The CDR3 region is CASSSDYFGAGANVLTF. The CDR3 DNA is TGTGCCAGCAGTTCGGACTACTTCGGAGCTGGGGCCAACGTCCTGACTTTC.

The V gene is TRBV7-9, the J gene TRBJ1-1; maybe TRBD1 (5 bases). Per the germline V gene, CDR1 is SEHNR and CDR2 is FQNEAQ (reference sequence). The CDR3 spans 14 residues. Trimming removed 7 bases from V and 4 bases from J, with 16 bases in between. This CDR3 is CASIPTGTGTEAFF. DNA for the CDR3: TGTGCCAGCATCCCAACCGGGACGGGCACTGAAGCTTTCTTT. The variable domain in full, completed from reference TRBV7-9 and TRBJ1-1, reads DTGVSQNPRHKITKRGQNVTFRCDPISEHNRLYWYRQTLGQGPEFLTYFQNEAQLEKSRLLSDRFSAERPKGSFSTLEIQRTEQGDSAMYLCASIPTGTGTEAFFGQGTRLTVV.

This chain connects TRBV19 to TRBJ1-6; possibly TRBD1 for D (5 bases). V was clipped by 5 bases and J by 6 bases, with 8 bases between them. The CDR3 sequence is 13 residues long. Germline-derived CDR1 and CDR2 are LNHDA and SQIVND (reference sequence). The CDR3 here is CASSSRVNSPLHF. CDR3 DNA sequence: TGTGCCAGTAGTTCCAGGGTTAATTCACCCCTCCACTTT.

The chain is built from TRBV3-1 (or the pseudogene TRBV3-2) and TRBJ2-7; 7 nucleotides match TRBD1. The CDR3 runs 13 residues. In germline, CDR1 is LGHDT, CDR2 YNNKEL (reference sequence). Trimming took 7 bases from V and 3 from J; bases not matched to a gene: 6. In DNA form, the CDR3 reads TGTGCCAGCACCTCGGACAGGAACTACGAGCAGTACTTC. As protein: CASTSDRNYEQYF.

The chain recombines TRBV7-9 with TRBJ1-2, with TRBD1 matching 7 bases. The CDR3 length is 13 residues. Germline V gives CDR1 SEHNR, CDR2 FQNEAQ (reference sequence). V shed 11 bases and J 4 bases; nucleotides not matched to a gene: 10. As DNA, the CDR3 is TGTGCCGGATCGACAGGGAACGGCTATGGCTACACCTTC. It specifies CAGSTGNGYGYTF.

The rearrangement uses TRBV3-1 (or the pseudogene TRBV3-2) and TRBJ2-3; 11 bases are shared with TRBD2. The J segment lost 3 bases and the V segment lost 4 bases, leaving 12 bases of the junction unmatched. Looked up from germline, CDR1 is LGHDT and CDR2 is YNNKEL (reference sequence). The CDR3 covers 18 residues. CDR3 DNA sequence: TGTGCCAGCAGCCCGAAGACCGGGACTAGCGGATCAACAGATACGCAGTATTTT. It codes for CASSPKTGTSGSTDTQYF.

CDR3 coding DNA: TGCGCCAGCAGCCGTACACAGGGGCGGACAGATACGCAGTATTTT. Translation: CASSRTQGRTDTQYF. The chain couples TRBV5-1 to TRBJ2-3; TRBD1 matches 7 bases. Losses at the gene ends were 4 bases for V and 3 bases for J; bases not matched to a gene: 8. The germline gives CDR1 SGHRS, CDR2 YFSETQ. This CDR3 contains 15 residues.

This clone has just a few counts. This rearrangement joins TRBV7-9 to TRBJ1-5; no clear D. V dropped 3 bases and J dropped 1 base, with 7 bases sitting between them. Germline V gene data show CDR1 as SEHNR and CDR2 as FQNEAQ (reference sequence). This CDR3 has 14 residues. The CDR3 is CASSFGVSNQPQHF. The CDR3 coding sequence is TGTGCCAGCAGCTTCGGGGTGAGCAATCAGCCCCAGCATTTT.

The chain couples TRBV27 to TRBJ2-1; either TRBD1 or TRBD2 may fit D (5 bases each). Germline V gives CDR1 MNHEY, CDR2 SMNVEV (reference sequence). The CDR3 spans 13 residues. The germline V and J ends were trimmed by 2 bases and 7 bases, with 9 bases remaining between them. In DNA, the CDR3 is TGTGCCAGCAGTTTAATCGGGGCGAATGAGCAGTTCTTC. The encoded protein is CASSLIGANEQFF.

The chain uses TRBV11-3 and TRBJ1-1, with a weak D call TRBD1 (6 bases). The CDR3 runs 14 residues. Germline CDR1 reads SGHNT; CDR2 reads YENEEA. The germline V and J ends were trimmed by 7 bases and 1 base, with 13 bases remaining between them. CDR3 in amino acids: CASNEGHPNTEAFF. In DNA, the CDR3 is TGTGCCAGCAACGAGGGACACCCGAACACTGAAGCTTTCTTT. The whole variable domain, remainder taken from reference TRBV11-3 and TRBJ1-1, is EAGVVQSPRYKIIEKKQPVAFWCNPISGHNTLYWYLQNLGQGPELLIRYENEEAVDDSQLPKDRFSAERLKGVDSTLKIQPAELGDSAVYLCASNEGHPNTEAFFGQGTRLTVV.

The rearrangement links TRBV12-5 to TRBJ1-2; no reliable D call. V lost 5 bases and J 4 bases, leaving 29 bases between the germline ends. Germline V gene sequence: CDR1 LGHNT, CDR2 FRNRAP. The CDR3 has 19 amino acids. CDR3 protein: CASGRSPLMVGSTSYGYTF. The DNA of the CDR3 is TGTGCTAGTGGTCGATCCCCCCTCATGGTGGGTTCGACGTCCTATGGCTACACCTTC.

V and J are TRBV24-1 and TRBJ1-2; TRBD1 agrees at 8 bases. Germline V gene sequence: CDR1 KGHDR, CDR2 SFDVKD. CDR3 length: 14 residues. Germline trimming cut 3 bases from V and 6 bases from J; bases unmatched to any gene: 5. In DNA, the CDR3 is TGTGCCACCAGTGATCGGGGGACAGGTGATGGCTACACCTTC. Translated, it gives CATSDRGTGDGYTF.

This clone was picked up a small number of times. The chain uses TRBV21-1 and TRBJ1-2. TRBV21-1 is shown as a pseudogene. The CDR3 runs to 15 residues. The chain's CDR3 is CASSKRPGAGYGYTF. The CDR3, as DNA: TGTGCCAGCAGCAAAAGGCCGGGGGCGGGCTATGGCTACACCTTC.